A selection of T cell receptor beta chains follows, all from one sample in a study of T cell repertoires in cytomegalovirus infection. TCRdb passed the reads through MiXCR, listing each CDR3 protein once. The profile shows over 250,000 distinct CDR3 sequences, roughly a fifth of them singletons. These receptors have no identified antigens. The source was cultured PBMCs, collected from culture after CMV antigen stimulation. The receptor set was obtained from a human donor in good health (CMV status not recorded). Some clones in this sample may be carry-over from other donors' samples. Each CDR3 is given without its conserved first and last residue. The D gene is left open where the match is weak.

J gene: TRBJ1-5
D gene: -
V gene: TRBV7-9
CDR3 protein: ASSLGGDPGNQPQH

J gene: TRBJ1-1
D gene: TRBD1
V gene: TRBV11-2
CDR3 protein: ASSPQGVKGTEAF

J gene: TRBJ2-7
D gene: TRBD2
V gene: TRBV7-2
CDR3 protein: ASSLGIAGVGYEQY

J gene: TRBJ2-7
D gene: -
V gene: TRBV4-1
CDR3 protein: ASSHTGSDEQY

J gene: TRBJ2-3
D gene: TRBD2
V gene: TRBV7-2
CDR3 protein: ASGVDGRKTDTQY

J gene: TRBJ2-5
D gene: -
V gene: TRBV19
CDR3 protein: ASSILPYPGKETQY

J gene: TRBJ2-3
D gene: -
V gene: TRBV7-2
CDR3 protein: ASSLVQGTDTQY

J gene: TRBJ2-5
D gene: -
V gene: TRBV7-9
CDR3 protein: ASRDYTETQY

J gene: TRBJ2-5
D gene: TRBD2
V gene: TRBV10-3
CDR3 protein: AISFGLAGGQETQY

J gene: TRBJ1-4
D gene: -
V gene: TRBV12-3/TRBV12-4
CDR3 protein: ASSLGTNEKLF

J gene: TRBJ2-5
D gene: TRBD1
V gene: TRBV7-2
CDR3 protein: ASSRDRTQETQY

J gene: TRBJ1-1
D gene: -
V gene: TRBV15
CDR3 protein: ATSMGDGTNTEAF

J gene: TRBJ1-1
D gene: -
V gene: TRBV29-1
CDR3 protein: SVERDTRFAF

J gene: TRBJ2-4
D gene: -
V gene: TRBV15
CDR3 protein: ATSRATAGVIQY

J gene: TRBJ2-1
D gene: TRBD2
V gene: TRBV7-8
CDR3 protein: ASSFGTSDYNEQF

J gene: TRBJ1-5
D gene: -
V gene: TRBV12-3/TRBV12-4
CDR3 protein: ASSHSRVGQPQH

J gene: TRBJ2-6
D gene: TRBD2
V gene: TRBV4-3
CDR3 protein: ASSQDPLAGGVSGANVLT

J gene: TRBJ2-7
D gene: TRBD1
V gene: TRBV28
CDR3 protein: ASGRRTGAYEQY

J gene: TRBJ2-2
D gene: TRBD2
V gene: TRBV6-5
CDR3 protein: ASSSTSGRASGELF

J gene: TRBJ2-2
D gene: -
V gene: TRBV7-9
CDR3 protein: ASSHGPSENTGELF

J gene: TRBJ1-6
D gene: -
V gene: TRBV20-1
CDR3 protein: SARAGESSYNSPLH

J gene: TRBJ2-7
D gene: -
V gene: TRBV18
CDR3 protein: ASSPFAQGSSQIHEQY

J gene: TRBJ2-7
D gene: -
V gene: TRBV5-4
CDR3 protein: ASSLLWDSAYEQY

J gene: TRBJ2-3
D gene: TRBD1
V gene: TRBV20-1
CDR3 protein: SARGAGGADTQY